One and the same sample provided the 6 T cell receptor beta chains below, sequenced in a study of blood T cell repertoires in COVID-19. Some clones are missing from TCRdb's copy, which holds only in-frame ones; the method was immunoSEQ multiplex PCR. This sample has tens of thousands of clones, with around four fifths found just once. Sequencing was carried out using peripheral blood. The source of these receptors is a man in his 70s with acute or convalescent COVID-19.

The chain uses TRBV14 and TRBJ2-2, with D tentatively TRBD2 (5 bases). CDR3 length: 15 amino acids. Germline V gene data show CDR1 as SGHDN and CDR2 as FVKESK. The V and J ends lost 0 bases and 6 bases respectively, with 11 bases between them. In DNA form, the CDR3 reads TGTGCCAGCAGCCAAGATAAACGGGGTCCCGGGGAGCTGTTTTTT. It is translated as CASSQDKRGPGELFF.

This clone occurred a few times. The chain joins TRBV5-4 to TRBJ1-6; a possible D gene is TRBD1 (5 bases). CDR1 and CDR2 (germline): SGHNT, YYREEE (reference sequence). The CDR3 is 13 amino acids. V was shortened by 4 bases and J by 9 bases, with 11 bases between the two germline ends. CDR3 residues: CASSPPGGSPLHF. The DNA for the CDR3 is TGTGCCAGCAGCCCTCCCGGGGGTTCACCCCTCCACTTT.

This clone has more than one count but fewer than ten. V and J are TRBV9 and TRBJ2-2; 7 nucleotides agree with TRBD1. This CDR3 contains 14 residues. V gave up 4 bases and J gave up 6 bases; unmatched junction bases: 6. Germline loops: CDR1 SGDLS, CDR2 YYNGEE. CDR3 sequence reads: CASSPRQGAGELFF. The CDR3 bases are TGTGCCAGCAGCCCTAGACAGGGCGCCGGGGAGCTGTTTTTT. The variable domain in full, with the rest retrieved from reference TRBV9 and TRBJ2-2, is DSGVTQTPKHLITATGQRVTLRCSPRSGDLSVYWYQQSLDQGLQFLIQYYNGEERAKGNILERFSAQQFPDLHSELNLSSLELGDSALYFCASSPRQGAGELFFGEGSRLTVL.

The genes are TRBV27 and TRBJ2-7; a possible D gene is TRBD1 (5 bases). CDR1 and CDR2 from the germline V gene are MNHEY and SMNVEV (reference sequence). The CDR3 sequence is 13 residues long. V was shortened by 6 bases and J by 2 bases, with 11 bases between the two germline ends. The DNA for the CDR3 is TGTGCCAGCAGCTCTACAGGTACCTACGAGCAGTACTTC. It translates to CASSSTGTYEQYF.

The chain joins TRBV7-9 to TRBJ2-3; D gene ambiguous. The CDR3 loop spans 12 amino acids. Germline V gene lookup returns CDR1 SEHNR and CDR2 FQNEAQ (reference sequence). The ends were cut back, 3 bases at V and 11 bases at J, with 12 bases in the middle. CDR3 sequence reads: CASSFRLDGQYF. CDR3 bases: TGTGCCAGCAGCTTCCGACTCGACGGGCAGTATTTT.

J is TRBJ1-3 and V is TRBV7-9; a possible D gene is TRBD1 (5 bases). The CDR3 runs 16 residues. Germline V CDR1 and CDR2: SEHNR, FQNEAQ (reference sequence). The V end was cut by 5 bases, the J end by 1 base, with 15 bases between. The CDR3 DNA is TGTGCCAGCAGCGCCACTCCAGGGTATTCTGGAAACACCATATATTTT. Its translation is CASSATPGYSGNTIYF.